This T cell receptor beta chain was recovered during a study of OX40 agonist ivuxolimab in advanced cancers. This clone was found once. Data came from immunoSEQ multiplex PCR; TCRdb stores just in-frame clones and leaves some out. The sample consists of roughly 66,000 clones, about 90% of them appearing once. The CDR3 is 13 amino acids. CDR1 is GTSNPN and CDR2 is SVGIG in the germline V gene (reference sequence). Deletions cut 4 bases from V and 0 bases from J, with 7 bases between. The receptor was isolated from an adult with an advanced solid tumor such as melanoma, head and neck, liver or kidney cancer. The input for sequencing was CD4+ or CD8+ T cells sorted from blood, taken in a trial of the OX40 agonist ivuxolimab. The gene calls are TRBV30 and TRBJ1-3; no firm D call. CDR3 protein: CAWTLNSGNTIYF. Written as DNA, the CDR3 is TGTGCCTGGACGTTGAACTCTGGAAACACCATATATTTT.